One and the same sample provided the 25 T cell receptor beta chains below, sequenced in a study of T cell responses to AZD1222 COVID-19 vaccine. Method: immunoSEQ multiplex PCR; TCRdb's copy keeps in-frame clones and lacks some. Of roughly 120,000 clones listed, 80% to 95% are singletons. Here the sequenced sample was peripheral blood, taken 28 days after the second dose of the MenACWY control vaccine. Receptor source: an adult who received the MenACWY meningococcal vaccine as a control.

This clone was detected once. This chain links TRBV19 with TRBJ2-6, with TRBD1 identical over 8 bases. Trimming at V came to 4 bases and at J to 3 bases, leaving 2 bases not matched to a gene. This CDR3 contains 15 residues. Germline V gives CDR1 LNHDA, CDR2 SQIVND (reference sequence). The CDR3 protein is CASSKDRGGANVLTF. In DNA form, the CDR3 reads TGTGCCAGTAGTAAAGACAGGGGTGGGGCCAACGTCCTGACTTTC.

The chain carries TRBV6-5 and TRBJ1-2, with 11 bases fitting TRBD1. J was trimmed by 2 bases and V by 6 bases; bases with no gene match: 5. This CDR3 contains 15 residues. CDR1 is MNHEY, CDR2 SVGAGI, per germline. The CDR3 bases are TGTGCCAGCAGCCCGGGACAGGGGGGGAACTATGGCTACACCTTC. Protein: CASSPGQGGNYGYTF.

The CDR3 sequence: CASSSRQGAYEQYF. CDR3 nucleotide sequence: TGTGCCAGCAGCTCACGACAGGGAGCCTACGAGCAGTACTTC. V and J are TRBV7-9 and TRBJ2-7; 7 positions match TRBD1. Germline loops: CDR1 SEHNR, CDR2 FQNEAQ (reference sequence). V was clipped by 4 bases and J by 2 bases; unmatched bases: 5. This CDR3 comprises 14 residues.

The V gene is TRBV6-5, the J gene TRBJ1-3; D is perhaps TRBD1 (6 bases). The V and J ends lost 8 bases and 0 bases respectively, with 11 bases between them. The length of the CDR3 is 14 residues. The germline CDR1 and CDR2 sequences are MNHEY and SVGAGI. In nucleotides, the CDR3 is TGTGCCAGCGGGGACACTCGCTCTGGAAACACCATATATTTT. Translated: CASGDTRSGNTIYF.

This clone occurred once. DNA of the CDR3: TGTGCCAGCAGCGTAAGCGGGAGTCCCTACAATGAGCAGTTCTTC. Translated: CASSVSGSPYNEQFF. The genes are TRBV7-2 and TRBJ2-1; 8 positions match TRBD2. The germline V gene has CDR1 SGHTA and CDR2 FQGNSA. With 5 bases clipped from V and 2 bases from J, the junction kept 5 bases outside the gene matches. The CDR3 loop spans 15 amino acids.

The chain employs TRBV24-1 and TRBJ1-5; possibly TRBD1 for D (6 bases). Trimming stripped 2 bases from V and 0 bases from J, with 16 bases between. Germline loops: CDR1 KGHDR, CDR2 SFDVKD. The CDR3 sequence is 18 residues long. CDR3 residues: CATSDSLTTGSSNQPQHF. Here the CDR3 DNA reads TGTGCCACCAGTGATTCTCTCACGACAGGATCTAGCAATCAGCCCCAGCATTTT.

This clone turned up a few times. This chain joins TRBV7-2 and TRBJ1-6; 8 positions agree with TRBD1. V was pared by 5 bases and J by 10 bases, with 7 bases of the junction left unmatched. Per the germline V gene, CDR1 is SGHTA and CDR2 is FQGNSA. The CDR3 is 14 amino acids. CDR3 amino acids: CASSPMTGVSPLHF. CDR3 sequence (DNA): TGTGCCAGCAGCCCAATGACAGGGGTATCACCCCTCCACTTT.

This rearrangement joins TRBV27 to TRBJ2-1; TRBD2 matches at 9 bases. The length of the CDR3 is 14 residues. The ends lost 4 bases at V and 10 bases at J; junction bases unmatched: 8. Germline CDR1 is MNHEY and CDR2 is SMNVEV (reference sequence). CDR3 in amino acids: CASSSALLAGEQFF. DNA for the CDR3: TGTGCCAGCAGTTCGGCCCTCCTAGCGGGGGAGCAGTTCTTC.

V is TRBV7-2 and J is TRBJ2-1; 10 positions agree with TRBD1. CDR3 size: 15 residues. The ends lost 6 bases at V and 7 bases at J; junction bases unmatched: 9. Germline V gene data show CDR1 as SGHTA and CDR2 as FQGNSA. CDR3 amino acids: CASRTGQGMINEQFF. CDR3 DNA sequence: TGTGCCAGCAGAACGGGACAGGGGATGATAAATGAGCAGTTCTTC. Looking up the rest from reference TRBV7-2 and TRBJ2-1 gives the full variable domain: GAGVSQSPSNKVTEKGKDVELRCDPISGHTALYWYRQSLGQGLEFLIYFQGNSAPDKSGLPSDRFSAERTGGSVSTLTIQRTQQEDSAVYLCASRTGQGMINEQFFGPGTRLTVL.

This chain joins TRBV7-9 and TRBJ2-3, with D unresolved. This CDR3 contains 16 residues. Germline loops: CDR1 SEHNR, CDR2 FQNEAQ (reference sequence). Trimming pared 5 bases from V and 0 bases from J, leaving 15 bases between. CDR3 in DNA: TGTGCCAGCAGCGAAGGGTTCCTTTCAAGCACAGATACGCAGTATTTT. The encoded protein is CASSEGFLSSTDTQYF. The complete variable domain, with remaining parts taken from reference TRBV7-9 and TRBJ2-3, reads DTGVSQNPRHKITKRGQNVTFRCDPISEHNRLYWYRQTLGQGPEFLTYFQNEAQLEKSRLLSDRFSAERPKGSFSTLEIQRTEQGDSAMYLCASSEGFLSSTDTQYFGPGTRLTVL.

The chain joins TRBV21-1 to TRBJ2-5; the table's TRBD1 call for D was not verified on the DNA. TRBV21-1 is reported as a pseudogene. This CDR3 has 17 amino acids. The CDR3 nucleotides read TGTGCCAGCAACTCAATCAGGGACAGCGAAGGGCAAGAGACCCAGTACTTC. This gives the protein CASNSIRDSEGQETQYF.

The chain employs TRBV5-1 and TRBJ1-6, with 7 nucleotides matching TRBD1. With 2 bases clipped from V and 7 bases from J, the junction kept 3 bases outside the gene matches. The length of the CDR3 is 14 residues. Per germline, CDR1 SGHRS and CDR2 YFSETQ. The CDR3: CASSFGTDNSPLHF. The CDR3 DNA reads TGCGCCAGCAGCTTTGGGACAGACAATTCACCCCTCCACTTT. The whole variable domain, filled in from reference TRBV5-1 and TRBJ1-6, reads KAGVTQTPRYLIKTRGQQVTLSCSPISGHRSVSWYQQTPGQGLQFLFEYFSETQRNKGNFPGRFSGRQFSNSRSEMNVSTLELGDSALYLCASSFGTDNSPLHFGNGTRLTVT.

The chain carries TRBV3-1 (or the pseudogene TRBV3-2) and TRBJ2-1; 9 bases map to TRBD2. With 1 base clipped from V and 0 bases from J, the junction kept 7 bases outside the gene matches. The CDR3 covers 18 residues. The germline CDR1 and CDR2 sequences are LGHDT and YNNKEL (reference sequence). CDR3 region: CASSQVRLADSSYNEQFF. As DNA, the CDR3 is TGTGCCAGCAGCCAAGTGAGACTAGCGGATAGCTCCTACAATGAGCAGTTCTTC.

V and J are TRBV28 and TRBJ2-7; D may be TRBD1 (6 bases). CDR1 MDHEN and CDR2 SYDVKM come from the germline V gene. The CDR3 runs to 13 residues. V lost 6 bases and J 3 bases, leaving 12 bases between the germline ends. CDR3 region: CASRPTGFYEQYV. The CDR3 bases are TGTGCCAGCAGGCCCACAGGGTTCTACGAGCAGTACGTC.

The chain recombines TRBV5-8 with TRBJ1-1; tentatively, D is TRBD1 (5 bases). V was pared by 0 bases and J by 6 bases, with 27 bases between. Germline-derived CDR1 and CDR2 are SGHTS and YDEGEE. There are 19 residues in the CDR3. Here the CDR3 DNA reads TGTGCCAGCAGCTTGGCCCCCCTTATGAGTCTCGAGAGAGGGGCTGAAGCTTTCTTT. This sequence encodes CASSLAPLMSLERGAEAFF.

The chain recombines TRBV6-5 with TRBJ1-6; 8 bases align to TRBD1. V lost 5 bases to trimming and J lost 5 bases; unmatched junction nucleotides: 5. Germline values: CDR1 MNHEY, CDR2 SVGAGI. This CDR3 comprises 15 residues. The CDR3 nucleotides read TGTGCCAGCAGTAGACAGGGGCGAGATAATTCACCCCTCCACTTT. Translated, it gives CASSRQGRDNSPLHF.

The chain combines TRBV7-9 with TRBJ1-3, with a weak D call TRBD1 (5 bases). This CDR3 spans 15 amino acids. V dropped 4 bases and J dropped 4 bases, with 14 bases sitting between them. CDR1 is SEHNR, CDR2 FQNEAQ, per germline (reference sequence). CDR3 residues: CASSSTTQGGNTIYF. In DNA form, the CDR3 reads TGTGCCAGCAGCTCGACAACTCAGGGAGGAAACACCATATATTTT.

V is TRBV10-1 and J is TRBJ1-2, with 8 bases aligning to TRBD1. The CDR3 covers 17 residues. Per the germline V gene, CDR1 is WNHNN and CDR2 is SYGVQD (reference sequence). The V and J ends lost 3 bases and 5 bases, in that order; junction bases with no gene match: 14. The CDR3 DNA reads TGCGCCAGCAGTGAAGTAGGTGCCAGGGGGCTTCATTATGGCTACACCTTC. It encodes CASSEVGARGLHYGYTF.

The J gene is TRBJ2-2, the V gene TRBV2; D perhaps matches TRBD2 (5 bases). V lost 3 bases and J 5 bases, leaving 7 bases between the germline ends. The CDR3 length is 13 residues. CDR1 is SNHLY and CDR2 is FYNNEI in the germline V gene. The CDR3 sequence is CASSDSGTGELFF. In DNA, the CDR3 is TGTGCCAGCAGTGATTCGGGAACCGGGGAGCTGTTTTTT.

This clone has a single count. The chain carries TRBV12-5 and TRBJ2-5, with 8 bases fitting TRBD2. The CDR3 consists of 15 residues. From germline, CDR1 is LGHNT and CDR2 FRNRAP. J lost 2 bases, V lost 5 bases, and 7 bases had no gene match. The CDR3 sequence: CASGPGTSDQETQYF. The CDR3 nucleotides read TGTGCTAGTGGTCCCGGGACTAGTGATCAAGAGACCCAGTACTTC.

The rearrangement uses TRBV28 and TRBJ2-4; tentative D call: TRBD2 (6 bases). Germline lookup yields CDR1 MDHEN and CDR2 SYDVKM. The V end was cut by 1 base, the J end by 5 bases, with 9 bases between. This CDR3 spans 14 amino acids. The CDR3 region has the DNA TGTGCCAGCAGTTTATTAGGGGAGGAAAACATTCAGTACTTC. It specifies CASSLLGEENIQYF.

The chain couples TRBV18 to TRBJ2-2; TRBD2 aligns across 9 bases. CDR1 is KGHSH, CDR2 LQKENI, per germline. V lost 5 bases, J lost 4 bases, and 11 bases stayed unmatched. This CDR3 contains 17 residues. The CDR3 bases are TGTGCCAGCTCATCCGGAATAGCGGGAGTTACCACCGGGGAGCTGTTTTTT. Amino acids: CASSSGIAGVTTGELFF.

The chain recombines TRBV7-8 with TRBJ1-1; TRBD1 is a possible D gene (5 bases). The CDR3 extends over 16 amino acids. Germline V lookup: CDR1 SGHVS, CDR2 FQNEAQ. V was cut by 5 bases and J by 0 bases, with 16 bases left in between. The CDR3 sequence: CASSRRQIDLNTEAFF. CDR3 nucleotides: TGTGCCAGCAGCCGAAGACAGATAGATTTGAACACTGAAGCTTTCTTT.

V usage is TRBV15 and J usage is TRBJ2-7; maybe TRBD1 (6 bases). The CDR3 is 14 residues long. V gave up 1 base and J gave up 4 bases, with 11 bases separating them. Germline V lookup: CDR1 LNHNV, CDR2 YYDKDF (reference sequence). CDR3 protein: CATSRGDTRYEQYV. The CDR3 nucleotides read TGTGCCACCAGCAGAGGGGACACTCGGTACGAGCAGTACGTC.

The CDR3, as DNA: TGTGCCAGCAGCTTAGCTCCGGGGACTAGCGTGGGCTACGAGCAGTACGTC. Its protein product is CASSLAPGTSVGYEQYV. The chain recombines TRBV7-9 with TRBJ2-7, with 10 bases matching TRBD2. Germline CDR1 is SEHNR and CDR2 is FQNEAQ (reference sequence). The CDR3 has 17 amino acids. The V gene end was trimmed by 0 bases and the J gene end by 3 bases; junction bases not matched to a gene: 8.